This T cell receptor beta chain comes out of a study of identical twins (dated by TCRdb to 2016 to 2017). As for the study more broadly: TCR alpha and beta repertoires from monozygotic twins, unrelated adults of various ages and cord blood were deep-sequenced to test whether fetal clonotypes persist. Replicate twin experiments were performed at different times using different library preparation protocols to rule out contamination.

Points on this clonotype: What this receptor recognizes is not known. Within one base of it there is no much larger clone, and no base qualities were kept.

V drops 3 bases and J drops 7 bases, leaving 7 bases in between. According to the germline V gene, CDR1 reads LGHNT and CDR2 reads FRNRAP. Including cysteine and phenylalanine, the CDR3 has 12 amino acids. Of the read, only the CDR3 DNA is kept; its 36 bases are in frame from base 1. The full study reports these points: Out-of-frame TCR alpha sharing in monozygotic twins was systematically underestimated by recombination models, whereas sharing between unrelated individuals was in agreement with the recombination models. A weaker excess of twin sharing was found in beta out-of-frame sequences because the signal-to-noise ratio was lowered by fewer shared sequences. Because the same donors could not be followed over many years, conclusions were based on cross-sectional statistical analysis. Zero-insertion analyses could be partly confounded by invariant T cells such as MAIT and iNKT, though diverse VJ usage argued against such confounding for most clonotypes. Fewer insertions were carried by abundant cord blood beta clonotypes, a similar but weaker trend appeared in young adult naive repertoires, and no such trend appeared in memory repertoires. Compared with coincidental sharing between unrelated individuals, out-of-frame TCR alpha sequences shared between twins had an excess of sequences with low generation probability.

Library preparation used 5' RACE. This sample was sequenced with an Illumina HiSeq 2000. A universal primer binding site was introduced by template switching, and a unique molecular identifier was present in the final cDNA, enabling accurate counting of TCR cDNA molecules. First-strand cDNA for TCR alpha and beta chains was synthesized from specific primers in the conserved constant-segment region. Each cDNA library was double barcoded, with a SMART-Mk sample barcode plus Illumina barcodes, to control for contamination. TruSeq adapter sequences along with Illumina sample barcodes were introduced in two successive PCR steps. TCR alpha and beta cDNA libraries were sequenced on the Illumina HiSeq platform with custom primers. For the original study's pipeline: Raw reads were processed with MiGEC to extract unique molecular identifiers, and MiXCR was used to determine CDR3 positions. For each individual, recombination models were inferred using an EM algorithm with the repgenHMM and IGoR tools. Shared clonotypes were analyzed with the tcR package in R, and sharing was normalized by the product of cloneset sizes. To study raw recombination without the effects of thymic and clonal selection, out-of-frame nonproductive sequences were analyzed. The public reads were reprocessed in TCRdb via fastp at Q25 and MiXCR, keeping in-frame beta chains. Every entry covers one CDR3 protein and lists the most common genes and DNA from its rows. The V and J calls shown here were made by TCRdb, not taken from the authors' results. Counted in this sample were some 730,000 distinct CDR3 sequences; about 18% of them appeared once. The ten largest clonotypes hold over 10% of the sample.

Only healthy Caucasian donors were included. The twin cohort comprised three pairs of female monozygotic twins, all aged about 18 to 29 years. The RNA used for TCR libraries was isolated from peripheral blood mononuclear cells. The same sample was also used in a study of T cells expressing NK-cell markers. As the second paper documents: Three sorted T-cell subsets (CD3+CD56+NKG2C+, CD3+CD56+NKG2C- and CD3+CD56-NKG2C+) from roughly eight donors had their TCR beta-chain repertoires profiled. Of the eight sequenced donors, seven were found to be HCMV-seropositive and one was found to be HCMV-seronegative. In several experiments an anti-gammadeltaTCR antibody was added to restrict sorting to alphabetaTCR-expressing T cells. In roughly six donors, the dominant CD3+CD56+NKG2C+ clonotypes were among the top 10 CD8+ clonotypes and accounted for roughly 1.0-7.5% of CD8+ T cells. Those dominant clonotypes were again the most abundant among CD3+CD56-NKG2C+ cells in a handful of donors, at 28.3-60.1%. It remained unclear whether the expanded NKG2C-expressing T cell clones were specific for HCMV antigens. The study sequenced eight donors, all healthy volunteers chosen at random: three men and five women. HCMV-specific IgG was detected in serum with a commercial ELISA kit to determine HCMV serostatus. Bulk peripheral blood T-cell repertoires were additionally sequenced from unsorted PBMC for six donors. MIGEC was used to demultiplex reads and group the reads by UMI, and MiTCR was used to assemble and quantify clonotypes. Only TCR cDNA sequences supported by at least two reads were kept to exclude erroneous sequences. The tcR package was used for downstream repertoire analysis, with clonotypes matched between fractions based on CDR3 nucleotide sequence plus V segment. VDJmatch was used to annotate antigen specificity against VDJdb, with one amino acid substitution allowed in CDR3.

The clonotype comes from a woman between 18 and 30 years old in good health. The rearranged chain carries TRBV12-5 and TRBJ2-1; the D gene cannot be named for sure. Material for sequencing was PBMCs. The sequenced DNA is TGTGCTAGTGGTTTAGTCGTAAATGAGCAGTTCTTC. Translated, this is CASGLVVNEQFF.